The clone carrying this T cell receptor (beta chain) was picked up one time. This record belongs to a study of blood T cell repertoires in COVID-19. Study-wide context: There were acute and convalescent COVID-19 samples, and they came from the United States, Italy and Spain. Sample material is recorded as cDNA or gDNA derived from T cells, B-cell-depleted T cells, or PBMCs.

In the source study's methods: Estimation of nucleated cell counts was performed using reference gene primer amplification. The data were produced by immunoSEQ multiplex PCR, yet TCRdb's version contains in-frame clones alone and is incomplete. V, J and clone size reflect that table, while D and trimming were determined from the DNA. This table has 98,000 or so clones, 70% to 85% appearing once. There are 15 residues in the CDR3. Trimming shortened V by 4 bases and J by 8 bases, and 16 bases separated the two germline ends. Germline CDR1 SGHRS, CDR2 YFSETQ. The source of this sequence is a woman aged 40 to 55 with acute or convalescent COVID-19. The rearrangement uses TRBV5-1 and TRBJ1-6; possibly TRBD1 for D (5 bases). The sample taken for sequencing was peripheral blood. The CDR3 DNA follows: TGCGCCAGCAGCCCGGGGGTGGGGTTGGATTCACCCCTCCACTTT. Translation gives CASSPGVGLDSPLHF. The variable domain in full, with the rest retrieved from reference TRBV5-1 and TRBJ1-6, is KAGVTQTPRYLIKTRGQQVTLSCSPISGHRSVSWYQQTPGQGLQFLFEYFSETQRNKGNFPGRFSGRQFSNSRSEMNVSTLELGDSALYLCASSPGVGLDSPLHFGNGTRLTVT.